Listed below are T cell receptor beta chains from one sample, sequenced in a study of cytomegalovirus exposure and HLA in healthy donors. Repertoires were generated with immunoSEQ multiplex PCR, while TCRdb's copy carries only in-frame clones and drops some. This table lists over 45,000 clones. Sequencing input: PBMCs. These receptors came from a woman younger than 35 in good health and CMV-seronegative. CDR3s include the opening cysteine and the closing phenylalanine or tryptophan. The D gene is left open where the match is weak.

V gene: TRBV5-1; D gene: TRBD1; J gene: TRBJ2-7; CDR3 protein: CASSLRQGSYEQYF
V gene: TRBV5-1; D gene: NA; J gene: TRBJ1-4; CDR3 protein: CASSFLSATNEKLFF
V gene: TRBV19; D gene: NA; J gene: TRBJ1-5; CDR3 protein: CASSEQTNQPQHF
V gene: TRBV19; D gene: TRBD1; J gene: TRBJ1-5; CDR3 protein: CASSKGTDYSNQPQHF
V gene: TRBV5-4; D gene: TRBD1; J gene: TRBJ1-1; CDR3 protein: CASSSRTGGNTEAFF
V gene: TRBV28; D gene: NA; J gene: TRBJ1-4; CDR3 protein: CASSSSTDEATNEKLFF
V gene: TRBV4-1; D gene: NA; J gene: TRBJ1-5; CDR3 protein: CASSHRDHSNQPQHF
V gene: TRBV5-1; D gene: TRBD2; J gene: TRBJ2-1; CDR3 protein: CASSFIPLAGDNEQFF
V gene: TRBV18; D gene: TRBD1; J gene: TRBJ2-3; CDR3 protein: CASSPWTGTTDTQYF
V gene: TRBV30; D gene: TRBD1; J gene: TRBJ1-1; CDR3 protein: CAWSVGGDTEAFF